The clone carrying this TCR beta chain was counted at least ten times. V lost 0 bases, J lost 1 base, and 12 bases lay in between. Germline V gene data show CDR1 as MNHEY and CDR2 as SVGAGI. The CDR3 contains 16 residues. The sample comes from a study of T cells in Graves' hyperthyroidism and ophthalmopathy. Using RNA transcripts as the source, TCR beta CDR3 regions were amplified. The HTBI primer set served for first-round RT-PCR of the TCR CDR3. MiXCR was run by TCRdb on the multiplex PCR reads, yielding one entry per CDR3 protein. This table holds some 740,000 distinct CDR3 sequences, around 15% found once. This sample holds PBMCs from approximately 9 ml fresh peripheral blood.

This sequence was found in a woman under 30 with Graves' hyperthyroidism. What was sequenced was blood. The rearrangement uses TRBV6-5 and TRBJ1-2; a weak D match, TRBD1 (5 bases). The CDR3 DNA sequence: TGTGCCAGCAGTTACTCGATGGGGGGACGTAACTATGGCTACACCTTC. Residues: CASSYSMGGRNYGYTF.